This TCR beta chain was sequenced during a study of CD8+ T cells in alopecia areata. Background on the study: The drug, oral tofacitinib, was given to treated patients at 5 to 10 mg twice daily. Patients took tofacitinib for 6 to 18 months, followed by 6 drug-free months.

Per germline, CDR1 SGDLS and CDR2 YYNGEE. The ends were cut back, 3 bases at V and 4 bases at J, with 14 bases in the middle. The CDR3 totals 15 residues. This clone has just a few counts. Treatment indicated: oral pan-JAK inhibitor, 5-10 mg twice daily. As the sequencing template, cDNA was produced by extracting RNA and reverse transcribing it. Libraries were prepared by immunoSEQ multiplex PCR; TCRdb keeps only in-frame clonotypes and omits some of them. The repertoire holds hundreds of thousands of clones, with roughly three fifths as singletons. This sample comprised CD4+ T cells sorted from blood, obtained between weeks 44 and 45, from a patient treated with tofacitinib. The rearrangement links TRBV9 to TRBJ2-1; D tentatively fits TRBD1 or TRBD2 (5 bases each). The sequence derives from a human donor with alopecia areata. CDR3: CASSGTPGPYNEQFF. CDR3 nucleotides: TGTGCCAGCAGCGGCACCCCGGGACCGTACAATGAGCAGTTCTTC.